The present TCR beta chain was sequenced within a study of blood T cells in healthy people across ages. The sample providers were healthy Caucasian people from Russia, aged about 6 to 90. Each donor supplied roughly 10 milliliters of peripheral blood. Isolation per sample recovered at least 6.5 million PBMCs. CDR1 is SEHNR, CDR2 FQNEAQ, per germline (reference sequence). The CDR3 totals 16 residues. The V gene lost 1 base and the J gene lost 6 bases, with 18 bases spanning the gap. A second about 6 to 11 cycle PCR used barcoded and J-beta primers. Template switching added a 12-random-nucleotide identifier to every cDNA molecule. TCRdb reanalysed the 5' RACE reads using MiXCR and keeps one entry per CDR3 protein. This sample has some 1 million distinct CDR3 sequences, with 40% to 50% found just once.

This clonotype originated in a woman aged 55-69 years in good health. J is TRBJ1-1 and V is TRBV7-9; unclear D gene. The material sequenced was blood. The CDR3 coding sequence is TGTGCCAGCAGCTTAGAAAGCCGGAAAATAGGCTCTGAAGCTTTCTTT. Protein product: CASSLESRKIGSEAFF. The variable domain in full, with the rest retrieved from reference TRBV7-9 and TRBJ1-1, is DTGVSQNPRHKITKRGQNVTFRCDPISEHNRLYWYRQTLGQGPEFLTYFQNEAQLEKSRLLSDRFSAERPKGSFSTLEIQRTEQGDSAMYLCASSLESRKIGSEAFFGQGTRLTVV.